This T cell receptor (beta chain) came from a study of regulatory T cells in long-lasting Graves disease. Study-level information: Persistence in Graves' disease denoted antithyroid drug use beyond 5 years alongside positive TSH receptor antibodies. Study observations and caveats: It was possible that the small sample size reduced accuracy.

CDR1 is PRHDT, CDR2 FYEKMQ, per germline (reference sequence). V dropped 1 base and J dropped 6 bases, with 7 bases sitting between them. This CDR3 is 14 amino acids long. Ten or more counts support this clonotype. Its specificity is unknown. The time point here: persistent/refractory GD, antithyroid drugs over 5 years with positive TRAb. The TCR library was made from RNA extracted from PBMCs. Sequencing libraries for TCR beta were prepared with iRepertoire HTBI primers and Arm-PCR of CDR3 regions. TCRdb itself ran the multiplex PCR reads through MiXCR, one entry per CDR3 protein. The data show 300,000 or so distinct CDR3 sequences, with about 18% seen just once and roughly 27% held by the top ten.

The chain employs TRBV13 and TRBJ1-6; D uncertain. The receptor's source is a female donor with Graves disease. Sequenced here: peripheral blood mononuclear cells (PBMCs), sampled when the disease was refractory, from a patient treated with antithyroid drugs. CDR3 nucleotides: TGTGCCAGCAGCTTAGTAGGGAGTAATTCACCCCTCCACTTT. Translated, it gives CASSLVGSNSPLHF.